The 25 T cell receptor beta chains presented below share a single source sample, sequenced in a study of cytomegalovirus exposure and HLA in healthy donors. The PCR had 60 Vbeta and 13 Jbeta primers. The table came from immunoSEQ multiplex PCR; TCRdb's copy has only in-frame clones and leaves some out. Of about 120,000 clones listed, more than 60% are singletons. The material sequenced was PBMCs. These TCRs come from a woman aged 40 to 50 in good health and CMV-seropositive.

The rearrangement links TRBV2 to TRBJ1-1; 7 bases map to TRBD1. The CDR3 consists of 13 residues. The germline gives CDR1 SNHLY, CDR2 FYNNEI. V lost 10 bases to trimming and J lost 0 bases; unmatched junction nucleotides: 5. The CDR3 is CATEQGLNTEAFF. Here the CDR3 DNA reads TGTGCCACCGAACAGGGGTTGAACACTGAAGCTTTCTTT.

The chain links TRBV2 to TRBJ2-1; a possible D gene is TRBD2 (5 bases). The CDR3 sequence is 11 residues long. The V end was cut by 10 bases, the J end by 7 bases, with 11 bases between. CDR1 is SNHLY and CDR2 is FYNNEI in the germline V gene. The CDR3 is CAISRRNEQFF. As DNA, the CDR3 is TGTGCCATCTCAAGGAGGAATGAGCAGTTCTTC.

The genes are TRBV7-2 and TRBJ2-7; D is perhaps TRBD2 (7 bases). Per the germline V gene, CDR1 is SGHTA and CDR2 is FQGNSA. V was shortened by 1 base and J by 2 bases, with 15 bases between the two germline ends. CDR3 length: 16 residues. Here the CDR3 DNA reads TGTGCCAGCAGCTTAGGGGGGGGGCGGGGTACCTACGAGCAGTACTTC. This gives the protein CASSLGGGRGTYEQYF.

This sequence joins TRBV11-2 and TRBJ1-4; D is perhaps TRBD1 (6 bases). Germline CDR1 SGHAT, CDR2 FQNNGV. The CDR3 covers 16 residues. Trimming took 4 bases from V and 0 from J, leaving 12 bases between them. CDR3 sequence (DNA): TGTGCCAGCAGCTCTTCAGGGGTTGCAACTAATGAAAAACTGTTTTTT. Residues: CASSSSGVATNEKLFF.

The chain is built from TRBV4-2 and TRBJ2-2; D is perhaps TRBD1 (6 bases). V shed 4 bases and J shed 0 bases, with 15 bases lying between them. The CDR3 consists of 17 residues. Germline CDR1 and CDR2: LGHNA and YNFKEQ. The CDR3 bases are TGTGCCAGCAGCCGGGCCGGACAGTCCCCGAACACCGGGGAGCTGTTTTTT. It yields the protein CASSRAGQSPNTGELFF.

For the CDR3, the DNA is TGTGCCAGCAGAAAACAAAGCGGAAGGGACACCGGGGAGCTGTTTTTT. It is translated as CASRKQSGRDTGELFF. The rearrangement joins TRBV5-5 to TRBJ2-2; TRBD2 might be the D (5 bases). CDR1 is SGHKS, CDR2 YYEKEE, per germline (reference sequence). The CDR3 loop spans 16 amino acids. Trimming took 5 bases from V and 3 from J, leaving 17 bases between them.

The gene calls are TRBV4-3 and TRBJ2-1, with TRBD2 as a possible D gene (6 bases). The CDR3 is 14 amino acids. V lost 6 bases and J 9 bases, leaving 18 bases between the germline ends. Germline V CDR1 and CDR2: LGHNA, YSLEER. The CDR3 sequence is CASSHRLGGGEQFF. DNA of the CDR3: TGCGCCAGCAGTCACAGGCTGGGGGGAGGTGAGCAGTTCTTC.

This clone was detected a few times. V usage is TRBV10-3 and J usage is TRBJ2-7; D call uncertain. The germline CDR1 and CDR2 sequences are ENHRY and SYGVKD. The CDR3 is 14 residues long. V lost 0 bases, J lost 3 bases, and 9 bases lay in between. Written as DNA, the CDR3 is TGTGCCATCAGTGAGTCGAAGGCAGGCTACGAGCAGTACTTC. Residues: CAISESKAGYEQYF.

In its sample, this clone was seen once. V usage is TRBV27 and J usage is TRBJ1-1, with D possibly TRBD1 on 5 matching bases. V was pared by 3 bases and J by 3 bases, with 11 bases between. The CDR3 has 14 residues. Germline assignment: CDR1 MNHEY and CDR2 SMNVEV (reference sequence). In DNA form, the CDR3 reads TGTGCCAGCAGTTTTTTACAGGACCACACTGAAGCTTTCTTT. Residues: CASSFLQDHTEAFF.

The genes are TRBV5-6 and TRBJ1-4; no firm D call. The CDR3 has 14 amino acids. V dropped 0 bases and J dropped 4 bases, with 7 bases sitting between them. The germline V gene encodes CDR1 SGHDT and CDR2 YYEEEE. CDR3 DNA: TGTGCCAGCAGCTTGGCAGGCCTTAATGAAAAACTGTTTTTT. This gives the protein CASSLAGLNEKLFF.

This clone was observed a handful of times. The CDR3 coding sequence is TGCAGCGCCGGACTAGCGAATACATACGAGCAGTACTTC. This gives the protein CSAGLANTYEQYF. V is TRBV29-1 and J is TRBJ2-7; 9 bases map to TRBD2. The junction had 8 bases not matched to a gene; V was cut back by 7 bases and J by 4 bases. There are 13 residues in the CDR3. Germline CDR1 reads SQVTM; CDR2 reads ANQGSEA.

The genes are TRBV6-1 and TRBJ2-7; tentative D call: TRBD1 (6 bases). Germline loops: CDR1 MNHNS, CDR2 SASEGT. The CDR3 loop spans 14 amino acids. The germline V and J ends were trimmed by 5 bases and 2 bases, with 13 bases remaining between them. CDR3 DNA: TGTGCCAGCAGTTTGACAGGACCTCCCTACGAGCAGTACTTC. Residues: CASSLTGPPYEQYF.

This rearrangement joins TRBV14 to TRBJ1-1; the D is unclear. Germline CDR1 and CDR2: SGHDN and FVKESK. This CDR3 is built from 14 residues. V was clipped by 1 base and J by 1 base, with 7 bases between them. The DNA of the CDR3 is TGTGCCAGCAGCCAAGGCAGCGGGAACACTGAAGCTTTCTTT. Translation gives CASSQGSGNTEAFF.

This clone appeared a single time. This chain uses TRBV7-9 with TRBJ2-3, with D possibly matching TRBD1 (5 bases). The germline gives CDR1 SEHNR, CDR2 FQNEAQ (reference sequence). Trimming took 6 bases from V and 7 from J, leaving 14 bases between them. This CDR3 is built from 13 residues. CDR3 sequence (DNA): TGTGCCAGCAGGGAAGGGGCACAGAATACGCAGTATTTT. Protein product: CASREGAQNTQYF.

This clone was counted a few times. The chain recombines TRBV30 with TRBJ1-4; possible D gene TRBD1, 5 bases. The V end was cut by 5 bases, the J end by 8 bases, with 9 bases between. Germline-derived CDR1 and CDR2 are GTSNPN and SVGIG (reference sequence). This CDR3 is built from 11 residues. The CDR3 sequence: CAWGDWEKLFF. CDR3 sequence (DNA): TGTGCCTGGGGGGACTGGGAAAAACTGTTTTTT.

The chain recombines TRBV2 with TRBJ2-1, with 8 bases aligning to TRBD2. CDR1 and CDR2 (germline): SNHLY, FYNNEI. The ends lost 6 bases at V and 7 bases at J; junction bases unmatched: 2. The CDR3 is 12 amino acids. The CDR3 loop is CASRERENEQFF. The CDR3, as DNA: TGTGCCAGCAGGGAGCGGGAGAATGAGCAGTTCTTC.

The rearrangement joins TRBV15 to TRBJ2-1, with 8 bases that match TRBD2. Losses at the gene ends were 0 bases for V and 4 bases for J; bases not matched to a gene: 2. This CDR3 has 15 residues. In germline, CDR1 is LNHNV, CDR2 YYDKDF (reference sequence). The CDR3 bases are TGTGCCACCAGCAGAGATAGCGGGGAATACAATGAGCAGTTCTTC. Its protein is CATSRDSGEYNEQFF. Looking up the rest from reference TRBV15 and TRBJ2-1 gives the full variable domain: DAMVIQNPRYQVTQFGKPVTLSCSQTLNHNVMYWYQQKSSQAPKLLFHYYDKDFNNEADTPDNFQSRRPNTSFCFLDIRSPGLGDTAMYLCATSRDSGEYNEQFFGPGTRLTVL.

The rearrangement links TRBV4-2 to TRBJ2-5; TRBD1 might be the D (6 bases). Trimming cost V 4 bases and J 11 bases, with 20 bases left between them. Germline V lookup: CDR1 LGHNA, CDR2 YNFKEQ. CDR3 size: 14 residues. In DNA form, the CDR3 reads TGTGCCAGCAGCCGCCCCGGACAGCCATTGGAGCAGTACTTC. Encoded protein: CASSRPGQPLEQYF.

The V call is TRBV2, the J call TRBJ1-2; D is undetermined. The V and J ends lost 8 bases and 6 bases respectively, with 19 bases between them. The CDR3 length is 14 residues. Germline V gene lookup returns CDR1 SNHLY and CDR2 FYNNEI. This CDR3 is CASSKKHRENGYTF. As DNA, the CDR3 is TGTGCCAGCTCCAAAAAACACCGGGAAAATGGCTACACCTTC.

The V and J genes are TRBV15 and TRBJ2-7; no firm D call. The CDR3 extends over 12 amino acids. The germline V gene encodes CDR1 LNHNV and CDR2 YYDKDF (reference sequence). Between the trimmed V and J ends, which lost 0 bases and 3 bases, there was a span of 3 bases. The CDR3 region has the DNA TGTGCCACCAGCAGAGACAGCTACGAGCAGTACTTC. Protein sequence: CATSRDSYEQYF.

The chain has TRBV5-8 and TRBJ1-6, with a weak D call TRBD1 (5 bases). The CDR3 covers 15 residues. V gave up 2 bases and J gave up 5 bases, with 11 bases separating them. Germline lookup yields CDR1 SGHTS and CDR2 YDEGEE. Here the CDR3 reads CASSFQGRDNSPLHF. CDR3 sequence (DNA): TGTGCCAGCAGCTTCCAGGGAAGAGATAATTCACCCCTCCACTTT.

The chain recombines TRBV10-3 with TRBJ1-1, with D hard to call. From germline, CDR1 is ENHRY and CDR2 SYGVKD. This CDR3 has 12 amino acids. Trimming left V 2 bases short and J 3 bases short, with 4 bases between. For the CDR3, the DNA is TGTGCCATCAGTGAGCGGGACACTGAAGCTTTCTTT. Translating gives CAISERDTEAFF.

This rearrangement joins TRBV29-1 to TRBJ1-2, with a tentative D call TRBD1 (6 bases). This CDR3 has 15 amino acids. Germline lookup yields CDR1 SQVTM and CDR2 ANQGSEA. V gave up 5 bases and J gave up 7 bases, with 23 bases separating them. The CDR3 is CSVLGPTLKQGGYTF. CDR3 nucleotides: TGCAGCGTTCTCGGTCCTACCTTAAAACAGGGTGGCTACACCTTC.

The J gene is TRBJ2-1, the V gene TRBV6-1; 7 positions match TRBD1. Germline V CDR1 and CDR2: MNHNS, SASEGT. This CDR3 comprises 13 residues. V lost 3 bases and J lost 14; bases outside the gene matches: 10. The CDR3 DNA sequence: TGTGCCAGCAGTGAGGGCTCAACAGGGGCAGAGTTCTTC. This translates into CASSEGSTGAEFF.

This chain uses TRBV21-1 with TRBJ2-3; the table calls TRBD2, which could not be checked here. TRBV21-1 is deemed a pseudogene. The CDR3 loop spans 14 amino acids. CDR3 DNA sequence: TGTGCCAGCAGCAAATCGGGTGGTCGGGATACGCAGTATTTT. The encoded protein is CASSKSGGRDTQYF.